Given below is one T cell receptor (beta chain) in context. Its antigen is unidentified. This entry is derived from a study of cytomegalovirus exposure and HLA in healthy donors. The PCR had 60 Vbeta and 13 Jbeta primers. Clones were sequenced by immunoSEQ multiplex PCR, and TCRdb holds only the in-frame ones, with some missing. Its listing shows about 99,000 clones. Findings and caveats of the study: Exclusion applied to some V segments, including TRBV6-2 and TRBV6-3, as they were indistinguishable. A missense variant in DCLRE1C was later tied to TCR beta V- and J-gene trimming.

The CDR3 runs 15 residues. From germline, CDR1 is MDHEN and CDR2 SYDVKM. With 5 bases removed from V and 3 bases from J, the gap between germline ends came to 16 bases. This receptor was obtained from a man aged 40-49 years in good health and CMV-seronegative. Sequencing used PBMCs. The chain employs TRBV28 and TRBJ2-5; TRBD1 might be the D (6 bases). In nucleotides, the CDR3 is TGTGCCAGCAGTCCTCTAGGTTCAGGGGAAGAGACCCAGTACTTC. Translation gives CASSPLGSGEETQYF.